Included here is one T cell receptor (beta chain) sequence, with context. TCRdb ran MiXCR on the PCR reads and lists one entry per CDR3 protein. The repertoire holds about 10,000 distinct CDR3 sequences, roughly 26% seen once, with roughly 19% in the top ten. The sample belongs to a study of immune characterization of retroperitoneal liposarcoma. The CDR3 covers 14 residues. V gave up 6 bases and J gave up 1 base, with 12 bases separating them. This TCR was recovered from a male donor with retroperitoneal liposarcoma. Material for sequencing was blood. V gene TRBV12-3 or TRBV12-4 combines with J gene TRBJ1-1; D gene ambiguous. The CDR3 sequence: CASSYRAGNTEAFF. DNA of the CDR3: TGTGCCAGCAGCTACCGGGCCGGGAACACTGAAGCTTTCTTT.